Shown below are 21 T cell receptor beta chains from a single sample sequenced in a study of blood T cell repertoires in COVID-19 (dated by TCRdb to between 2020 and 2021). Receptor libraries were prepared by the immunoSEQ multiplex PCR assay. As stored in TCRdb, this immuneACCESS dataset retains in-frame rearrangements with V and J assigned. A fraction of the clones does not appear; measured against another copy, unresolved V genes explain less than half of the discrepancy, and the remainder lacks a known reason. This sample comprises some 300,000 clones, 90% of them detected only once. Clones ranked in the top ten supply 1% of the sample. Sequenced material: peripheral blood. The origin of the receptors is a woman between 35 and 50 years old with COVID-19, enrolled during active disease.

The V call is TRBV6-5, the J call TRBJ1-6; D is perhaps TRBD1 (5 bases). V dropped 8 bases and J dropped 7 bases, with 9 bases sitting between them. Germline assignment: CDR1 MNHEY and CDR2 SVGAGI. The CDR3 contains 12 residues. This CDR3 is CASRGSNSPLHF. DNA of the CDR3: TGTGCCAGCCGGGGGTCCAATTCACCCCTCCACTTT.

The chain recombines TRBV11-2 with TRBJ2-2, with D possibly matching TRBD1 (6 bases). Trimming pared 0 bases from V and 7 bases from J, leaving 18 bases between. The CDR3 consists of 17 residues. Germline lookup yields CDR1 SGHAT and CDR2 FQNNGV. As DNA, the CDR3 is TGTGCCAGCAGCTTAGATCAGATGGGACACCCGAGCGGGGAGCTGTTTTTT. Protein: CASSLDQMGHPSGELFF.

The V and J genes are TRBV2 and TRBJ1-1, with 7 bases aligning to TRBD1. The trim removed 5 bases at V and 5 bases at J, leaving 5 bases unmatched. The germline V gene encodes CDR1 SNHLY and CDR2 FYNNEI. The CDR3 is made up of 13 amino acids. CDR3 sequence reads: CASSNTGETEAFF. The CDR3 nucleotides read TGTGCCAGCAGTAATACAGGGGAAACTGAAGCTTTCTTT.

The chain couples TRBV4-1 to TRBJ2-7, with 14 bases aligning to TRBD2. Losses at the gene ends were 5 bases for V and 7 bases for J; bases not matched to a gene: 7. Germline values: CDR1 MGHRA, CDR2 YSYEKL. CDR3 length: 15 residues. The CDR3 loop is CASSEPGLAGVEQYF. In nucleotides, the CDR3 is TGCGCCAGCAGCGAACCGGGACTAGCGGGAGTTGAGCAGTACTTC.

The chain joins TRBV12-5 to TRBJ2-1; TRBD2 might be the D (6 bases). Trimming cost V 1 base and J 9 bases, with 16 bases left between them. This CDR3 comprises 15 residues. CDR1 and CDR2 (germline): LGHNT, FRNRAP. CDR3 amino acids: CASGLALALVSEQFF. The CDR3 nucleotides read TGTGCTAGTGGTTTGGCACTAGCCCTAGTTTCTGAGCAGTTCTTC.

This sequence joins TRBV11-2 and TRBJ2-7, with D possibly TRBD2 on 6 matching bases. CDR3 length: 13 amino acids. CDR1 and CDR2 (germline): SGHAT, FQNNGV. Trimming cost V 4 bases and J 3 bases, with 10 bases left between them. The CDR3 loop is CASSWTGDYEQYF. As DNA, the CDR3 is TGTGCCAGCAGCTGGACGGGGGACTACGAGCAGTACTTC.

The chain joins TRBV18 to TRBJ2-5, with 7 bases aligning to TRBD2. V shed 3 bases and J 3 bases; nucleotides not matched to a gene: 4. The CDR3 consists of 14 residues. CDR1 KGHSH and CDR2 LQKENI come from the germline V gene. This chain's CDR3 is CASSPLLAEETQYF. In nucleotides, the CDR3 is TGTGCCAGCTCACCCCTTCTAGCGGAAGAGACCCAGTACTTC.

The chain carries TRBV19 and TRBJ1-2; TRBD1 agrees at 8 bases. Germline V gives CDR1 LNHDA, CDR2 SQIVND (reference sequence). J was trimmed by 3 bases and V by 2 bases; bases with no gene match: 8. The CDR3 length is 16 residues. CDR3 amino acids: CASSIRLQGADYGYTF. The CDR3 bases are TGTGCCAGTAGTATACGTCTCCAGGGGGCTGACTATGGCTACACCTTC.

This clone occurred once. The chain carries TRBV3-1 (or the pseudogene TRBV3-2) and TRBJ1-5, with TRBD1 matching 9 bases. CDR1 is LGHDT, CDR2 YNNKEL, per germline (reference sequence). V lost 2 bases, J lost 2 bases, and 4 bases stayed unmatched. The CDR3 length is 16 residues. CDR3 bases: TGTGCCAGCAGCCAAACAGGGGGCCGGGGCAATCAGCCCCAGCATTTT. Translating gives CASSQTGGRGNQPQHF.

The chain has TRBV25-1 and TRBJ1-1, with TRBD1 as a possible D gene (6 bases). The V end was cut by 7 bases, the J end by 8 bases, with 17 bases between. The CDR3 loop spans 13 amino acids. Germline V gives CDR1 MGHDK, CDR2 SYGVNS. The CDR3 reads CASTQGWGGEAFF. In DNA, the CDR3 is TGTGCCAGCACCCAAGGGTGGGGGGGCGAAGCTTTCTTT.

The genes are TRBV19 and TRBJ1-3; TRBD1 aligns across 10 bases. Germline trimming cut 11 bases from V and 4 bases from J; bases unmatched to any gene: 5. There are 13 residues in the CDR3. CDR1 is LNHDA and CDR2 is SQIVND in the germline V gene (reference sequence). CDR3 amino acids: CAGDRGPGNTIYF. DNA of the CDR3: TGTGCCGGCGACAGGGGGCCGGGAAACACCATATATTTT.

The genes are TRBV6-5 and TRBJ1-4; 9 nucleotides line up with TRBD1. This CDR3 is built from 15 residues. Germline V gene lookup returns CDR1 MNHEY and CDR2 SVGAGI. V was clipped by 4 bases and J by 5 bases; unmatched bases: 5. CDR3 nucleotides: TGTGCCAGCAGTTTCACAGGACAGGGGAATGAAAAACTGTTTTTT. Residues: CASSFTGQGNEKLFF.

CDR3 in amino acids: CASRPSTDTQYF. The CDR3 DNA is TGTGCCAGCCGTCCGAGCACAGATACGCAGTATTTT. This chain uses TRBV7-9 with TRBJ2-3, with D hard to call. The CDR3 consists of 12 residues. Germline CDR1 SEHNR, CDR2 FQNEAQ (reference sequence). The V and J ends lost 8 bases and 0 bases respectively, with 6 bases between them.

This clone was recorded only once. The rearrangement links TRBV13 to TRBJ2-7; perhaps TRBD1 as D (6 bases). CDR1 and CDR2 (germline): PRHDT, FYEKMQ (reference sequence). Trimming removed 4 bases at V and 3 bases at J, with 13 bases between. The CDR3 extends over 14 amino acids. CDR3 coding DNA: TGTGCCAGCAGCTCGTGGGGACATAGCTACGAGCAGTACTTC. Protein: CASSSWGHSYEQYF. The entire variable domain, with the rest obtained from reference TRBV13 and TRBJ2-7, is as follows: AAGVIQSPRHLIKEKRETATLKCYPIPRHDTVYWYQQGPGQDPQFLISFYEKMQSDKGSIPDRFSAQQFSDYHSELNMSSLELGDSALYFCASSSWGHSYEQYFGPGTRLTVT.

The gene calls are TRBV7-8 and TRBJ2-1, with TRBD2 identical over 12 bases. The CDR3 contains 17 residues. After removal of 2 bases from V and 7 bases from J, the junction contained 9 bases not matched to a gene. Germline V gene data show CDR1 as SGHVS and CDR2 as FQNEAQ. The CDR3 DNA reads TGTGCCAGCAGCTTAAGGACTAGCGGGAACTCAGTAAATGAGCAGTTCTTC. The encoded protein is CASSLRTSGNSVNEQFF. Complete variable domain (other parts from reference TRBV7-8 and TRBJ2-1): GAGVSQSPRYKVAKRGQDVALRCDPISGHVSLFWYQQALGQGPEFLTYFQNEAQLDKSGLPSDRFFAERPEGSVSTLKIQRTQQEDSAVYLCASSLRTSGNSVNEQFFGPGTRLTVL.

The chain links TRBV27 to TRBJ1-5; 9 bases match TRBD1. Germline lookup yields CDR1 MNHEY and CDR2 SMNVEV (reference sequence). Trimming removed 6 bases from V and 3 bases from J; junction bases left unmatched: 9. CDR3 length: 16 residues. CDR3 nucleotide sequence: TGTGCCAGCAGGAAGGTGGGACAGGGATACAATCAGCCCCAGCATTTT. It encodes CASRKVGQGYNQPQHF.

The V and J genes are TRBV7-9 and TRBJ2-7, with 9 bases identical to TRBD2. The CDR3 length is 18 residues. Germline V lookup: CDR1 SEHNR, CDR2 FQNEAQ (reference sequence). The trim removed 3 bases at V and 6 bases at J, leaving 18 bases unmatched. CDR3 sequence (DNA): TGTGCCAGCAGCTTGGGAGGAGGCGGGAGGGCCGAGATGAGCGAGCAGTACTTC. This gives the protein CASSLGGGGRAEMSEQYF.

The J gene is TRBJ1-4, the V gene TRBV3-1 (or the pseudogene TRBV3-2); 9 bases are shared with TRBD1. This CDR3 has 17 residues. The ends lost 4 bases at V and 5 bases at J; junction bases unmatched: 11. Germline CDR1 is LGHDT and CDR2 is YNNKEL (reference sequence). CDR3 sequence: CASSPGDRAVGNEKLFF. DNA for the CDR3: TGTGCCAGCAGCCCCGGGGACAGGGCAGTGGGAAATGAAAAACTGTTTTTT.

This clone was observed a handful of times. The CDR3 DNA sequence: TGTGCCAGCAGTTCGTGGACAGGGTTGGGCACTGAAGCTTTCTTT. Translation gives CASSSWTGLGTEAFF. The rearrangement uses TRBV28 and TRBJ1-1, with 8 nucleotides matching TRBD1. CDR3 length: 15 residues. V lost 4 bases, J lost 4 bases, and 8 bases stayed unmatched. Germline V CDR1 and CDR2: MDHEN, SYDVKM.

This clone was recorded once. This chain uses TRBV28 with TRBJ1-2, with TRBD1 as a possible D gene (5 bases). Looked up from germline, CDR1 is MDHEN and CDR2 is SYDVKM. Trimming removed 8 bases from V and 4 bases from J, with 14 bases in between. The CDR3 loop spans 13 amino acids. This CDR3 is CASRLGQFYGYTF. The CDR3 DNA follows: TGTGCCAGCCGATTGGGGCAGTTCTATGGCTACACCTTC.

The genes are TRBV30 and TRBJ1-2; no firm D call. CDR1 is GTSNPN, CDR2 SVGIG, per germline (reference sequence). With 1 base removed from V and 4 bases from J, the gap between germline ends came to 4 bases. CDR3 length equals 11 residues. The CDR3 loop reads CAWSELYGYTF. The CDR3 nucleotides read TGTGCCTGGAGTGAACTCTATGGCTACACCTTC.